These 15 T cell receptor beta chains were all obtained from the same sample, sequenced in a study of cytomegalovirus exposure and HLA in healthy donors. The PCR ran on 60 Vbeta and 13 Jbeta primers. Here immunoSEQ multiplex PCR was the method, and the copy in TCRdb shows in-frame clones only, minus some. The table has about 200,000 clones, 75% to 85% seen once; the top ten hold less than 3%. The sequencing sample was made of PBMCs. The receptor set was obtained from a middle-aged woman in good health and CMV-seronegative.

The chain carries TRBV11-2 and TRBJ2-1, with D maybe TRBD2 (5 bases). V shed 9 bases and J shed 4 bases, with 16 bases lying between them. The CDR3 loop spans 14 amino acids. Germline lookup yields CDR1 SGHAT and CDR2 FQNNGV. The CDR3 DNA is TGTGCCAGTCATATGAGAGGCGGGTACAATGAGCAGTTCTTC. This codes for CASHMRGGYNEQFF.

This chain's CDR3 is CAILAAGGGSDTQYF. DNA for the CDR3: TGTGCCATTCTCGCCGCAGGGGGCGGGTCAGATACGCAGTATTTT. This chain joins TRBV10-3 and TRBJ2-3; the match to TRBD1 covers 8 bases. After removal of 9 bases from V and 4 bases from J, the junction contained 12 bases not matched to a gene. CDR3 size: 15 residues. Germline V gene lookup returns CDR1 ENHRY and CDR2 SYGVKD.

The J gene is TRBJ2-1, the V gene TRBV27; 9 nucleotides align to TRBD2. V was pared by 4 bases and J by 5 bases, with 6 bases of the junction left unmatched. Germline V gene lookup returns CDR1 MNHEY and CDR2 SMNVEV (reference sequence). This CDR3 region has 15 residues. The CDR3 DNA is TGTGCCAGCAGTTCGCGGACTAGCGCCAACAATGAGCAGTTCTTC. This gives the protein CASSSRTSANNEQFF.

This clone was recorded a few times. This chain joins TRBV30 and TRBJ1-1; perhaps TRBD1 as D (5 bases). This CDR3 has 14 amino acids. The V and J ends lost 0 bases and 5 bases respectively, with 13 bases between them. Germline V gene data show CDR1 as GTSNPN and CDR2 as SVGIG (reference sequence). The CDR3 reads CAWSVASRGTEAFF. The CDR3 region has the DNA TGTGCCTGGAGTGTAGCCTCCCGGGGGACTGAAGCTTTCTTT.

V usage is TRBV27 and J usage is TRBJ2-7; D perhaps matches TRBD2 (5 bases). Deletions cut 6 bases from V and 0 bases from J, with 9 bases between. CDR3 size: 13 residues. Germline assignment: CDR1 MNHEY and CDR2 SMNVEV (reference sequence). CDR3 sequence: CASRSLDSYEQYF. The CDR3 DNA sequence: TGTGCCAGCAGGTCACTAGACTCCTACGAGCAGTACTTC.

The gene calls are TRBV19 and TRBJ1-2, with TRBD1 as a possible D gene (5 bases). V dropped 3 bases and J dropped 3 bases, with 17 bases sitting between them. This CDR3 is built from 16 residues. CDR1 and CDR2 (germline): LNHDA, SQIVND (reference sequence). Here the CDR3 reads CASSINAPRADYGYTF. DNA of the CDR3: TGTGCCAGTAGTATTAACGCTCCCAGGGCGGACTATGGCTACACCTTC.

The V and J genes are TRBV5-1 and TRBJ2-2; 10 nucleotides align to TRBD2. The CDR3 spans 16 residues. Trimming cost V 0 bases and J 6 bases; bases outside gene matches: 5. Per the germline V gene, CDR1 is SGHRS and CDR2 is YFSETQ. DNA for the CDR3: TGCGCCAGCAGCTTGGCAAGCGGGAGGGCTTCCGGGGAGCTGTTTTTT. Residues: CASSLASGRASGELFF.

A few counts support this clone. CDR3 coding DNA: TGTGCCAGCTCACCTACGCAGGCTGGTGACGGGGCCAACGTCCTGACTTTC. Its translation: CASSPTQAGDGANVLTF. The chain links TRBV18 to TRBJ2-6; D is unresolved. Germline V gives CDR1 KGHSH, CDR2 LQKENI. Trimming took off 3 bases at V and 4 bases at J, with 16 bases between the two ends. The CDR3 covers 17 residues.

This clone came up once. V is TRBV5-1 and J is TRBJ1-4; TRBD1 is a possible D gene (5 bases). The CDR3 contains 13 residues. V was shortened by 5 bases and J by 7 bases, with 12 bases between the two germline ends. Germline CDR1 reads SGHRS; CDR2 reads YFSETQ. In DNA, the CDR3 is TGCGCCAGCAGGGGGGGGAGAAGTGAAAAACTGTTTTTT. Protein product: CASRGGRSEKLFF. Filled out from reference TRBV5-1 and TRBJ1-4, the complete variable domain reads KAGVTQTPRYLIKTRGQQVTLSCSPISGHRSVSWYQQTPGQGLQFLFEYFSETQRNKGNFPGRFSGRQFSNSRSEMNVSTLELGDSALYLCASRGGRSEKLFFGSGTQLSVL.

This sequence joins TRBV5-1 and TRBJ2-5, with 10 bases matching TRBD2. The CDR3 runs 16 residues. With 2 bases clipped from V and 5 bases from J, the junction kept 9 bases outside the gene matches. In germline, CDR1 is SGHRS, CDR2 YFSETQ. The CDR3 spells CASSFQAGGPVETQYF. The DNA of the CDR3 is TGCGCCAGCAGCTTTCAAGCGGGAGGGCCGGTGGAGACCCAGTACTTC.

The CDR3 nucleotides are TGTGCCAGCAGTGAAGCAGGACAGGGGAAATGGTCCTATAATTCACCCCTCCACTTT. The encoded protein is CASSEAGQGKWSYNSPLHF. The chain recombines TRBV2 with TRBJ1-6; 9 bases fit TRBD1. This CDR3 region has 19 residues. Losses at the gene ends were 0 bases for V and 1 base for J; bases not matched to a gene: 7. Germline CDR1 reads SNHLY; CDR2 reads FYNNEI.

This chain connects TRBV30 to TRBJ1-1; D call uncertain. V lost 5 bases and J lost 3, with 7 bases in between. The CDR3 is 11 amino acids. Germline loops: CDR1 GTSNPN, CDR2 SVGIG (reference sequence). CDR3 sequence: CAWGGHTEAFF. CDR3 DNA sequence: TGTGCCTGGGGAGGGCACACTGAAGCTTTCTTT.

The chain combines TRBV29-1 with TRBJ1-1; 7 bases are shared with TRBD1. CDR3 size: 18 residues. With V trimmed by 4 bases and J by 1 base, 18 bases remained unmatched. CDR1 is SQVTM and CDR2 is ANQGSEA in the germline V gene. CDR3 sequence: CSVVGGPQGVIPNTEAFF. For the CDR3, the DNA is TGCAGCGTTGTGGGGGGCCCCCAGGGGGTGATCCCGAACACTGAAGCTTTCTTT.

The count of this clone is one. The CDR3 here is CAGRGLAATEAFF. In DNA, the CDR3 is TGTGCCGGAAGAGGGCTGGCGGCCACTGAAGCTTTCTTT. The chain employs TRBV6-1 and TRBJ1-1; D is unresolved. CDR3 length: 13 amino acids. Trimming cost V 11 bases and J 4 bases, with 17 bases left between them. Germline CDR1 MNHNS, CDR2 SASEGT.

The CDR3 is CASSPDPGGYQIQPQHF. CDR3 DNA sequence: TGCGCCAGCAGCCCGGACCCAGGGGGCTATCAAATTCAGCCCCAGCATTTT. The chain has TRBV5-1 and TRBJ1-5; 8 bases map to TRBD1. This CDR3 comprises 17 residues. With V trimmed by 4 bases and J by 6 bases, 15 bases remained unmatched. The germline V gene has CDR1 SGHRS and CDR2 YFSETQ.